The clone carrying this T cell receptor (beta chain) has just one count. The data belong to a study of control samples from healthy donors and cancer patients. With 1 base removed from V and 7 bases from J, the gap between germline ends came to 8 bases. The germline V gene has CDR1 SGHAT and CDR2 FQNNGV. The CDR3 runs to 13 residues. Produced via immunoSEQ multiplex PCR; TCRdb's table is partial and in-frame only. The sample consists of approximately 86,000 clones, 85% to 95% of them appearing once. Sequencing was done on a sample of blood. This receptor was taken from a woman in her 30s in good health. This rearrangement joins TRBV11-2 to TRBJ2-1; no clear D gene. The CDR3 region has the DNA TGTGCCAGCAGCTTAGCCCTAGGGAATGAGCAGTTCTTC. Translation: CASSLALGNEQFF.